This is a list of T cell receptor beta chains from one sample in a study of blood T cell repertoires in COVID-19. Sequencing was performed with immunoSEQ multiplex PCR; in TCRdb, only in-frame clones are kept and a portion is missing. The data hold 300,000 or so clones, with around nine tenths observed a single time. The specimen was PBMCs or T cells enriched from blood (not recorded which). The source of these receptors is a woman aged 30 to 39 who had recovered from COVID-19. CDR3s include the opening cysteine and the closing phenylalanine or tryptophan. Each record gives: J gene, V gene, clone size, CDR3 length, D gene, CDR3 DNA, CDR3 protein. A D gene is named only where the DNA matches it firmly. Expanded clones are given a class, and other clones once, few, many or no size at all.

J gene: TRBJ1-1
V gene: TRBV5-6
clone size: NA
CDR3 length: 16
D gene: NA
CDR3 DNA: TGTGCCAGCAGCATGAGGGGGATTATGATGGACACTGAAGCTTTCTTT
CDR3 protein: CASSMRGIMMDTEAFF

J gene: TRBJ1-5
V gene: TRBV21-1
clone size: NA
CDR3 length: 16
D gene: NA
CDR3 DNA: TGTGCCAGCAGCAACGGACAGGGGTCCAGGAATCAGCCCCAGCATTTT
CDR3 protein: CASSNGQGSRNQPQHF

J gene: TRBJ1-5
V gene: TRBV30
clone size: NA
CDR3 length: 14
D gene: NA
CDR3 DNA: TGTGCCTGGAGTGTACCGTGGCAGAATCAGCCCCAGCATTTT
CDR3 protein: CAWSVPWQNQPQHF

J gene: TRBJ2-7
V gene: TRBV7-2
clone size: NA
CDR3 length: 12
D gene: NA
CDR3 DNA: TGTGCCAGCAGCCCTCTCCGCTACGAGCAGTACTTC
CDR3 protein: CASSPLRYEQYF

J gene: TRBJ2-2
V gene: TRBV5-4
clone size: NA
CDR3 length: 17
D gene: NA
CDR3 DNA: TGTGCCAGCAGCTTGGTTCCCGGTGGGGGCTACACCGGGGAGCTGTTTTTT
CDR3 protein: CASSLVPGGGYTGELFF

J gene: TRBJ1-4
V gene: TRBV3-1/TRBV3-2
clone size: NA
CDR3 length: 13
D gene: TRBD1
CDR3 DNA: TGTGCCAGCCGTCGGGGACAGAGTGAAAAACTGTTTTTT
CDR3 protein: CASRRGQSEKLFF

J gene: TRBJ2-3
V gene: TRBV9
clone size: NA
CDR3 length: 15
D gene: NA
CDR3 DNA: TGTGCCAGCAGCGTAAGGGGGACCCAGCGGGATACGCAGTATTTT
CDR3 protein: CASSVRGTQRDTQYF

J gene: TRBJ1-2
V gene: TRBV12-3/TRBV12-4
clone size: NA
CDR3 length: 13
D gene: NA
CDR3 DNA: TGTGCCAGCAGTCAACAGGGAGCCTATGGCTACACCTTC
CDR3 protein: CASSQQGAYGYTF

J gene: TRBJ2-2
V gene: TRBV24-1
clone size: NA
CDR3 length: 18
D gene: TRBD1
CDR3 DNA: TGTGCCACCAGTCCTCGGAGATGGGGGACAGGAAGTGCCGGGGAGCTGTTTTTT
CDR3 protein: CATSPRRWGTGSAGELFF

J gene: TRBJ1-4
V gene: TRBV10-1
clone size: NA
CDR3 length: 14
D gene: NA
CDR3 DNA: TGCGCCAGGAGCGGGACCCAAACTAATGAAAAACTGTTTTTT
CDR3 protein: CARSGTQTNEKLFF

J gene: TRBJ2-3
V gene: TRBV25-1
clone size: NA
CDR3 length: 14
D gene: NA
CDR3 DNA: TGTGCCAGCAGGAGTAGTGGGGGGGCCCCTACGCAGTATTTT
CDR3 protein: CASRSSGGAPTQYF

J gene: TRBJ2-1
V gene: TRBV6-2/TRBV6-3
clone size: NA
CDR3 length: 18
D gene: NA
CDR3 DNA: TGTGCCAGCAGTTACGTGCGTCGGTCGGGTTTGGGGGGTAGTGAGCAGTTCTTC
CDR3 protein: CASSYVRRSGLGGSEQFF

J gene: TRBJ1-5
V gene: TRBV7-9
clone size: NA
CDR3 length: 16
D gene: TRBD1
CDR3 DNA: TGTGCCAGCAGCGCCTGGGACAGCTATAGCAATCAGCCCCAGCATTTT
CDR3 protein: CASSAWDSYSNQPQHF

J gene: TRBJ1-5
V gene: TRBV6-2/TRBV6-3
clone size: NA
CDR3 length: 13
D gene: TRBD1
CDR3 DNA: TGTGCCAGCAGTAGACAGGGAAATCAGCCCCAGCATTTT
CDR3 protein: CASSRQGNQPQHF

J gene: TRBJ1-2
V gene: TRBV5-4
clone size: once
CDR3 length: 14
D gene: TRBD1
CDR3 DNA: TGTGCCAGCAGCTTGGTGGGACAGGCCTATGGCTACACCTTC
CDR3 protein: CASSLVGQAYGYTF